This entry features one T cell receptor (beta chain) sequence. As yet, its antigen is unknown. Germline V CDR1 and CDR2: SEHNR, FQNEAQ (reference sequence). Trimming left V 5 bases short and J 3 bases short, with 13 bases between. The CDR3 has 15 amino acids. This sample was included in a study of a mutant IDH1 vaccine in newly diagnosed glioma. Across the whole study: Most had both radiotherapy and temozolomide beforehand; others had only one.

Indicated time point: week 11, during vaccination. Vaccinated patients received 300 ug of mutant IDH1 20-mer peptide per dose, with topical imiquimod. Sequencing used immunoSEQ multiplex PCR; TCRdb keeps in-frame clones, though not all of them. The sample yields roughly 120,000 clones, about 90% seen once. Study outcomes and limitations: Overall, around 93% of patients had vaccine-induced immune responses.

This rearrangement joins TRBV7-9 to TRBJ2-2; D possibly corresponds to TRBD2 (6 bases). This TCR was sampled from a woman in her forties or fifties with glioma. Specimen: PBMCs, collected from a glioma patient whose treatment included an IDH1 peptide vaccine. CDR3 sequence reads: CASSRTMTYTGELFF. The CDR3 nucleotides are TGTGCCAGCAGCCGGACTATGACATACACCGGGGAGCTGTTTTTT.